The rows below give T cell receptor beta chains drawn from one sample of a study of cytomegalovirus exposure and HLA in healthy donors. TCRdb's table, derived via immunoSEQ multiplex PCR, lists solely in-frame clones and lacks some. The sample yields about 92,000 clones, about three quarters seen once. Sequenced sample: PBMCs. The receptors originated from a man aged 45-65 years in good health and CMV-seropositive. Each CDR3 is given with its conserved first and last residue. The D gene is left open where the match is weak. Clone size is given for some rows only: seen once, a few or many times, or a class if the clone is expanded.

V: TRBV7-6
size: NA
J: TRBJ1-1
D: NA
DNA: TGTGCCAGCAGCTCTAGCCTGGCCACTGAAGCTTTCTTT
CDR3: CASSSSLATEAFF

V: TRBV19
size: NA
J: TRBJ1-5
D: NA
DNA: TGTGCCAGTAGTAACGGGGGGTCAGATCAGCCCCAGCATTTT
CDR3: CASSNGGSDQPQHF

V: TRBV5-6
size: once
J: TRBJ2-5
D: TRBD2
DNA: TGTGCCAGCAGCCAATTGGGACTAGCGGGGCAAGAGACCCAGTACTTC
CDR3: CASSQLGLAGQETQYF

V: TRBV29-1
size: NA
J: TRBJ2-7
D: NA
DNA: TGCAGCGTTGAACTGTGGGGGGTAACCTACGAGCAGTACTTC
CDR3: CSVELWGVTYEQYF

V: TRBV7-7
size: NA
J: TRBJ1-1
D: NA
DNA: TGTGCTAGCAGCTTAGTGCAGGGCAGGGTAGCTGAAGCTTTCTTT
CDR3: CASSLVQGRVAEAFF

V: TRBV6-5
size: NA
J: TRBJ2-5
D: TRBD1
DNA: TGTGCCAGCGGGAGACAGGGGGCCGGGACCCAGTACTTC
CDR3: CASGRQGAGTQYF

V: TRBV4-1
size: NA
J: TRBJ1-6
D: TRBD1
DNA: TGCGCCAGCAGCAGGATTGAACAGGGGCCAAATTCACCCCTCCACTTT
CDR3: CASSRIEQGPNSPLHF

V: TRBV4-3
size: NA
J: TRBJ1-1
D: NA
DNA: TGCGCCAGCAGCCAAGAAGAGGGCATGAACACTGAAGCTTTCTTT
CDR3: CASSQEEGMNTEAFF

V: TRBV18
size: NA
J: TRBJ2-2
D: TRBD2
DNA: TGTGCCACCCGGCAGGGGACTAGAGACACCGGGGAGCTGTTTTTT
CDR3: CATRQGTRDTGELFF

V: TRBV10-3
size: few
J: TRBJ1-1
D: NA
DNA: TGTGCCATCAGTGGCGGGACGTCCACTGAAGCTTTCTTT
CDR3: CAISGGTSTEAFF

V: TRBV28
size: NA
J: TRBJ2-5
D: TRBD1
DNA: TGTGCCAGCAGTTTACCACAGGGGGCGGGAGAGACCCAGTACTTC
CDR3: CASSLPQGAGETQYF

V: TRBV7-6
size: NA
J: TRBJ1-5
D: NA
DNA: TGTGCCAGCAGCTTAGAGGTGGGCCAGCCCCAGCATTTT
CDR3: CASSLEVGQPQHF

V: TRBV4-1
size: few
J: TRBJ1-1
D: NA
DNA: TGCGCCAGCAGCCAAACAGGGAACACTGAAGCTTTCTTT
CDR3: CASSQTGNTEAFF